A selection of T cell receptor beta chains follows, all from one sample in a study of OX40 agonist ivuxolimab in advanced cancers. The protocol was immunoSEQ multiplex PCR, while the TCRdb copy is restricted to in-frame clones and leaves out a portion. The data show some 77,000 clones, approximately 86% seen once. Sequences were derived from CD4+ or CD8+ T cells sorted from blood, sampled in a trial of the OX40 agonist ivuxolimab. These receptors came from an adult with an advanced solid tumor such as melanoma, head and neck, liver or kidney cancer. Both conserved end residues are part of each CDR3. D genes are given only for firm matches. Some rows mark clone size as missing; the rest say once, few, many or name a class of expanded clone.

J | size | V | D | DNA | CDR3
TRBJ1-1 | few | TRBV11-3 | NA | TGTGCCAGCAGCTTGGGGCGGGAGACTGAAGCTTTCTTT | CASSLGRETEAFF
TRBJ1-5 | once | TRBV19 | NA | TGTGCCAGTAGTCGACAGGAAAATCAGCCCCAGCATTTT | CASSRQENQPQHF
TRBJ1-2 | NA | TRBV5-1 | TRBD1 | TGCGCCAGCAGCTTGGAGGGGACAGGTCGAAGTGGCTACACCTTC | CASSLEGTGRSGYTF
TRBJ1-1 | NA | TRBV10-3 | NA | TGTGCCATCAGCGGACAGCAGAACACTGAAGCTTTCTTT | CAISGQQNTEAFF
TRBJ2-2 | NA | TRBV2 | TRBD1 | TGTGCCAGCAGGGACAGGGCGAACACCGGGGAGCTGTTTTTT | CASRDRANTGELFF
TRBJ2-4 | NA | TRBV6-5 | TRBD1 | TGTGCCAGCACCTCCGACAGGGGGATAAACATTCAGTACTTC | CASTSDRGINIQYF
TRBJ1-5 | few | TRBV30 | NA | TGTGCCTGGAGTGGGAGGCCGACTCAGCCCCAGCATTTT | CAWSGRPTQPQHF
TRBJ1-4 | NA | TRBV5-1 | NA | TGCGCCAGCAGCTTGGGCCGTTATGATGAAAAACTGTTTTTT | CASSLGRYDEKLFF
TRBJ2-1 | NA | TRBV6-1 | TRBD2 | TGTGCCAGCAGTGAGGGCACTAGCGGGAGCTCCTACAATGAGCAGTTCTTC | CASSEGTSGSSYNEQFF
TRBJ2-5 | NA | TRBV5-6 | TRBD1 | TGTGCCAGCAGCTCCGAACTAGACAGGGGGGTCATAGAGACCCAGTACTTC | CASSSELDRGVIETQYF
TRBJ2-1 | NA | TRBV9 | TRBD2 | TGTGCCAGCAGCCAATTTACTAGCGGGAGCTACAATGAGCAGTTCTTC | CASSQFTSGSYNEQFF
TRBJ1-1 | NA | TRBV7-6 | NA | TGTGCCAGCAGCTTACTTTCTGAAGCTTTCTTT | CASSLLSEAFF
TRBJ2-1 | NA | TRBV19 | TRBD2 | TGTGCCAGTAGTATTGGTGAGCGGGGGTACAATGAGCAGTTCTTC | CASSIGERGYNEQFF
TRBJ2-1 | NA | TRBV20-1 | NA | TGCAGTGCTAGACTTAACAATGAGCAGTTCTTC | CSARLNNEQFF
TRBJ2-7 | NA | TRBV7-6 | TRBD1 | TGTGCCAGCAGCGGGACAGGGTCGAGCGAGCAGTACTTC | CASSGTGSSEQYF
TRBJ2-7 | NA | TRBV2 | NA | TGTGCCAGCAGCCGCATGAACGGCGAGCAGTACTTC | CASSRMNGEQYF
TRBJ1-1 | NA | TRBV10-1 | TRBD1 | TGCGCCAGCAGTGAGAACGTTACAGGGGTCGGGGACACTGAAGCTTTCTTT | CASSENVTGVGDTEAFF
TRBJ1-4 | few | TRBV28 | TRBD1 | TGTGCCAGCAGTCAGAAATGGGACAGGGTAGGGGAACTGTTTTTT | CASSQKWDRVGELFF
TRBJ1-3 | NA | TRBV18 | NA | TGTGCCAGCTCAGAGGGATCTGGAAACACCATATATTTT | CASSEGSGNTIYF
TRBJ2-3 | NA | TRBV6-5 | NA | TGTGCCAGCAGTTACTCGGGCCTCACAGATACGCAGTATTTT | CASSYSGLTDTQYF
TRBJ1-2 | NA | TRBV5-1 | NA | TGCGCCAGCAGCCCCGGGGCCAACTCTAACTATGGCTACACCTTC | CASSPGANSNYGYTF
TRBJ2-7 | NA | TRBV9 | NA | TGTGCCAGCAGCGTAATAGGGAATTCCTACGAGCAGTACTTC | CASSVIGNSYEQYF
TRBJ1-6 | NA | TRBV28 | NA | TGTGCCAGCAGTTTGGGTAATTCACCCCTCCACTTT | CASSLGNSPLHF
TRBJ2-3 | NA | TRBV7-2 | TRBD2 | TGTGCCAGCAGCTTAGTGGGGGGGGTAGATACGCAGTATTTT | CASSLVGGVDTQYF
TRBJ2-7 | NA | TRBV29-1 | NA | TGCAGCGTGGCCAGGGATCTGGGCTACGAGCAGTACTTC | CSVARDLGYEQYF
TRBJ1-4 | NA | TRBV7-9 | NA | TGTGCCAGCAGCATCGACGGTTCAACTAATGAAAAACTGTTTTTT | CASSIDGSTNEKLFF
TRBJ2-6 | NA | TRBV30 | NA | TGTGCCTGGGGGGCGGCATGGGCCAACGTCCTGACTTTC | CAWGAAWANVLTF
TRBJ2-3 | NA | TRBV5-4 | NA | TGTGCCAGCAGCTTAAGCACAGATACGCAGTATTTT | CASSLSTDTQYF
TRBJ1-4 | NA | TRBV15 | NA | TGTGCCACCAGCAGAGATATGGGCCGAATTAATGAAAAACTGTTTTTT | CATSRDMGRINEKLFF
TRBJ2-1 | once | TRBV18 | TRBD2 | TGTGCCAGCTCACCAAAGGGAGGGGTCCCTCCCTCTTACAATGAGCAGTTCTTC | CASSPKGGVPPSYNEQFF
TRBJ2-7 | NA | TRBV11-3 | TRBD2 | TGTGCCAGCAGCATGCCTCGGGGGGGTGAGCAGTACTTC | CASSMPRGGEQYF
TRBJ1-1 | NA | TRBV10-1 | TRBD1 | TGCGCCAGCGGAGACAGGGGAGGCACTGAAGCTTTCTTT | CASGDRGGTEAFF
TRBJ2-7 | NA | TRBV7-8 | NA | TGTGCCAGCAGCTTAGACTCTAGGGGCGAGCAGTACTTC | CASSLDSRGEQYF
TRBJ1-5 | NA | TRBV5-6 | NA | TGTGCCAGCAGCTCGGCTCTCGGAAACCCCCAGCATTTT | CASSSALGNPQHF
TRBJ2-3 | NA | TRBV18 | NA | TGTGCCAGCTCAACGAAGACAGGGAGGTTAGCAGATACGCAGTATTTT | CASSTKTGRLADTQYF
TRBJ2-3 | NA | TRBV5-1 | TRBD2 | TGCGCCAGCAGCTTGGGGGGACTAGAAGATACGCAGTATTTT | CASSLGGLEDTQYF
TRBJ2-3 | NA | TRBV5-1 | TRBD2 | TGCGCCAGCAGCCCCATCGGGGGGGGCACAGATACGCAGTATTTT | CASSPIGGGTDTQYF
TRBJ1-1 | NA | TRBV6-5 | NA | TGTGCCAGCAGTTACGATGGGAATACTGAAGCTTTCTTT | CASSYDGNTEAFF
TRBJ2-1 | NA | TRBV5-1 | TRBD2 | TGCGCCAGCAGCTTGGGAGCGGGGGTTTTGAATGAGCAGTTCTTC | CASSLGAGVLNEQFF
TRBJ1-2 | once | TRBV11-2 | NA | TGTGCCAGCGGGGGTACAGGGAGCTACTATGGCTACACCTTC | CASGGTGSYYGYTF
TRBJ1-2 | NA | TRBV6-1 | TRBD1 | TGTGCCAGCAGTGAAGCCCGGACAGGGAGTAGGGGCTACACCTTC | CASSEARTGSRGYTF